The source of this TCR beta chain is a study of STAT3 mutations in large granular lymphocyte leukemia. Regarding the study as a whole: Every T-cell large granular lymphocyte leukemia patient had at least one immunodominant TCR beta clonotype.

The CDR3 contains 15 residues. The ends were cut back, 0 bases at V and 6 bases at J, with 14 bases in the middle. Germline V gene sequence: CDR1 SGHDN, CDR2 FVKESK. Around 40,000 productive templates were obtained per sample on average. The assay was immunoSEQ multiplex PCR, and TCRdb's table has in-frame clones only and misses some. The sample gives tens of thousands of clones, approximately 91% of which show up once; more than 0.4% is in the top ten. On this clone: What it recognizes is unknown.

The clonotype originates from a human donor with T large granular lymphocyte leukemia. Some clones in this sample may be carry-over from other donors' samples. The material sequenced was PBMCs. V usage is TRBV14 and J usage is TRBJ1-2; tentatively, D is TRBD1 (6 bases). This chain's CDR3 is CASSQDRGARHGYTF. CDR3 nucleotides: TGTGCCAGCAGCCAAGATAGGGGGGCGCGGCATGGCTACACCTTC.